The text below deals with one TCR beta chain. What it binds is not known. With the Oncomine TCR Beta short-read assay, DNA from cultured CD4+ T cells was sequenced. TCRdb re-called the PCR reads through MiXCR, storing one row per CDR3 protein. The sample lists around 13,000 distinct CDR3 sequences, around 55% occurring once. There are 13 residues in the CDR3. Looked up from germline, CDR1 is SGHNT and CDR2 is YENEEA. Trimming took 1 base from V and 3 from J, leaving 6 bases between them. The data stem from a study of vaccination and CD4 T cells after COVID-19. Treatment indicated: approximately 9-day PBMC culture with coronavirus spike peptide pools or control peptides (ViraFEST assay).

The rearrangement links TRBV11-3 to TRBJ1-2; D gene ambiguous. This sample comprised CD4+ T cells from blood, cultured in vitro, obtained before SARS-CoV-2 vaccination. This sequence originates from a human donor who had recovered from COVID-19. The CDR3 sequence is CASSLGRDYGYTF. Written as DNA, the CDR3 is TGTGCCAGCAGCTTAGGTCGGGACTATGGCTACACCTTC.